The present T cell receptor (beta chain) was sequenced within a study of blood T cell repertoires in COVID-19 (TCRdb year 2020). Background for the entire study: Collaborator samples came from the United States, Italy and Spain and covered acute and convalescent phases of COVID-19. The repertoires were made available in a free public database intended to serve as a resource for research on the immune response to SARS-CoV-2. Where available, HLA class I and class II types were obtained from metadata supplied by the sample provider rather than from assay-based typing. The prospective study material was composed of cDNA or gDNA derived from T cells, B-cell-depleted T cells, or PBMCs. Deeply sampled blood TCRbeta repertoires from subjects exposed to, actively infected with, or recovered from COVID-19 were included in the dataset. The sample metadata nearly always contained a de-identified subject ID, COVID-19 status, age in years and sex. The samples were drawn from two sources: the first 160 participants of the ongoing ImmuneRACE study, and 1,000 to 1,500 subjects contributed by 6 global collaborators. Study-wide findings and limitations: Clinical and demographic metadata were provided uncurated, with the amount varying by source and participant.

The immunoSEQ Assay, a bias-controlled multiplex PCR, was used to amplify TCRbeta CDR3 regions from genomic DNA. Per the source publication's procedure: The number of nucleated cells in each sample was estimated by amplification of reference gene primers within the assay. To quantify the absolute abundance of each unique TCRbeta CDR3 rearrangement, sequence reads were collapsed and filtered. For each sample, productive Simpson clonality was calculated as the square root of Simpson's diversity index across productive rearrangements. The clones in this table, taken by TCRdb from immuneACCESS, are in-frame only. Not every clone is retained; where verified, under half of the shortfall comes from an unresolved V gene, and the cause of the rest is unknown. V and J calls and clone size follow that table, whereas D and trimming were derived from the DNA. A total of roughly 230,000 clones appear in this sample, about 83% of them only once. The ten largest clones capture roughly 8.6% of the sample.

From its cysteine to its phenylalanine, the CDR3 spans 13 amino acids. This entry keeps only the CDR3 DNA: 39 bases, framed from base 1. As encoded in the germline V gene, CDR1 is KGHDR while CDR2 is SFDVKD. Here V drops 1 base and J drops 12 bases, and the junction holds 5 bases not matched to any gene. With respect to this clone: Its target antigen remains unknown. Base qualities were left out, and no much larger clone turns up one base away.

Collaborating institutions collected whole blood in K2EDTA tubes following their own protocols. For TCRbeta analysis, collaborators shipped samples in one of three forms: frozen whole blood, isolated PBMCs, or DNA extracted from either of those sample types. Sequences were obtained from peripheral blood. This receptor chain uses TRBV24-1 and TRBJ2-1; the junction holds 7 bases that match TRBD2. This sequence was found in a man in his forties or fifties with active or convalescent COVID-19. The nucleotides are TGTGCCACCAGTGATTTCTCGGGAGGTCGGCAGTTCTTC. The resulting protein is CATSDFSGGRQFF.